This T cell receptor (beta chain) was found in a study of radiotherapy plus CTLA-4 blockade in lung cancer. Profiling relied on immunoSEQ multiplex PCR, and the TCRdb table lists in-frame clones only, not all of them. The sample shows approximately 99,000 clones, around 88% of them seen only once. The specimen comprised peripheral blood, sampled from a patient treated with radiotherapy plus ipilimumab. This sequence was found in a human donor with non-small cell lung cancer that progressed on radiotherapy plus ipilimumab.

Here the CDR3 DNA reads TGTGCCAGCAGCCCCCTTCTTAGCGGATCCTACGAGCAGTACTTC. Residues: CASSPLLSGSYEQYF. The chain links TRBV7-9 to TRBJ2-7; TRBD2 might be the D (6 bases). Looked up from germline, CDR1 is SEHNR and CDR2 is FQNEAQ (reference sequence). V gave up 5 bases and J gave up 1 base, with 15 bases separating them. This CDR3 has 15 amino acids.